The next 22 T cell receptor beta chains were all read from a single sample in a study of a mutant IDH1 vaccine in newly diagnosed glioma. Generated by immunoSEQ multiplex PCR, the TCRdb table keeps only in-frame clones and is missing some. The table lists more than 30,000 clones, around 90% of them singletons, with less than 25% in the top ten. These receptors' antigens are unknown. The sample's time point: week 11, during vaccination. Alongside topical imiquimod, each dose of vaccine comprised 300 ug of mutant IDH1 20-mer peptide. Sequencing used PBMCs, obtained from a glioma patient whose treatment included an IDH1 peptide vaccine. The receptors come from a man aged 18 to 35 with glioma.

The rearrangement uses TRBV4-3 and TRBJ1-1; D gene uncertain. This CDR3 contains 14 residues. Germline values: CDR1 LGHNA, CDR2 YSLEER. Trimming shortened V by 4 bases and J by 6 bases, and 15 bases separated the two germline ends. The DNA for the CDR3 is TGCGCCAGCAGCCCGATCGACCGGGGTCCTGAAGCTTTCTTT. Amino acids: CASSPIDRGPEAFF.

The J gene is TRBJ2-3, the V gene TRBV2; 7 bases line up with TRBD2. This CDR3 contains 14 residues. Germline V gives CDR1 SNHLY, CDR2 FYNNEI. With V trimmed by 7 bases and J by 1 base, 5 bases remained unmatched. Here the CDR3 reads CASKEGGGTDTQYF. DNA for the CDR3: TGTGCCAGCAAAGAGGGAGGGGGCACAGATACGCAGTATTTT.

The CDR3 DNA follows: TGTGCAAGCGGGGCCAGGGGGGGAAACACCATATATTTT. Encoded protein: CASGARGGNTIYF. V is TRBV7-2 and J is TRBJ1-3; 7 bases match TRBD1. Looked up from germline, CDR1 is SGHTA and CDR2 is FQGNSA. The CDR3 sequence is 13 residues long.

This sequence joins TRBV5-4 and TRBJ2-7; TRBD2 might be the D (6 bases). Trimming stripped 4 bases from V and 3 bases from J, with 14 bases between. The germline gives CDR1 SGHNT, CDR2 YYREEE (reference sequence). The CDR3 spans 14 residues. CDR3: CASSPEGRVYEQYF. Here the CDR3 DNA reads TGTGCCAGCAGCCCGGAGGGTCGGGTCTACGAGCAGTACTTC.

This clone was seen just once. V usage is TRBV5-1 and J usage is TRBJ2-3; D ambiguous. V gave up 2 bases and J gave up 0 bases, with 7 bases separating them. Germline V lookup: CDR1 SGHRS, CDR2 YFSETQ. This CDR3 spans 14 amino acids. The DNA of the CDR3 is TGCGCCAGCAGCTTATCCCTCAGCACAGATACGCAGTATTTT. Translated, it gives CASSLSLSTDTQYF.

CDR3 DNA sequence: TGCAGTGCTGAGCGGGGCTATGGCTACACCTTC. Its protein product is CSAERGYGYTF. V usage is TRBV20-1 and J usage is TRBJ1-2; D not resolved. CDR1 and CDR2 from the germline V gene are DFQATT and SNEGSKA (reference sequence). This CDR3 spans 11 amino acids. Trimming stripped 5 bases from V and 4 bases from J, with 8 bases between.

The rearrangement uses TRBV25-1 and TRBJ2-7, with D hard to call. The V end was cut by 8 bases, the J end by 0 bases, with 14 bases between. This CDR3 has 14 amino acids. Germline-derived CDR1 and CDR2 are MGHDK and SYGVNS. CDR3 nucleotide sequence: TGTGCCAGCGCCCCAAGGTGGGGCTCCTACGAGCAGTACTTC. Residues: CASAPRWGSYEQYF.

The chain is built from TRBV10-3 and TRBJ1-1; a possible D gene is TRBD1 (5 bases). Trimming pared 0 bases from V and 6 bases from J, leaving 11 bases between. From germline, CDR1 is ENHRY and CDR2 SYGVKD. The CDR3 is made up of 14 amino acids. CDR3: CAISESGGASEAFF. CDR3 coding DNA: TGTGCCATCAGTGAGTCTGGCGGGGCTTCTGAAGCTTTCTTT.

The CDR3 region has the DNA TGTGCCAGCAGTCCCGGACAGGTGGGGGAGCAGTACTTC. It codes for CASSPGQVGEQYF. The J gene is TRBJ2-7, the V gene TRBV6-5; 7 bases are shared with TRBD1. Unmatched junction bases numbered 8, after V lost 5 bases and J lost 7 bases. Germline V gene lookup returns CDR1 MNHEY and CDR2 SVGAGI. This CDR3 comprises 13 residues.

CDR3 coding DNA: TGTGCCAGCAGTTCGGGACAGGGTCGGTACGAGCAGTACTTC. This codes for CASSSGQGRYEQYF. This rearrangement joins TRBV27 to TRBJ2-7, with TRBD1 matching 9 bases. Unmatched junction bases numbered 5, after V lost 4 bases and J lost 4 bases. The length of the CDR3 is 14 residues. From germline, CDR1 is MNHEY and CDR2 SMNVEV (reference sequence).

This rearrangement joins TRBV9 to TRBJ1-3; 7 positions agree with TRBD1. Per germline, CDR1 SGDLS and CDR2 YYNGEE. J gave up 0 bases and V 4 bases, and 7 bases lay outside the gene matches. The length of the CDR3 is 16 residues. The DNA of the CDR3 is TGTGCCAGCAGCCTAACTTGGGACAGCTCTGGAAACACCATATATTTT. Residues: CASSLTWDSSGNTIYF. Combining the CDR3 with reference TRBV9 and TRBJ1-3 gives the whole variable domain DSGVTQTPKHLITATGQRVTLRCSPRSGDLSVYWYQQSLDQGLQFLIQYYNGEERAKGNILERFSAQQFPDLHSELNLSSLELGDSALYFCASSLTWDSSGNTIYFGEGSWLTVV.

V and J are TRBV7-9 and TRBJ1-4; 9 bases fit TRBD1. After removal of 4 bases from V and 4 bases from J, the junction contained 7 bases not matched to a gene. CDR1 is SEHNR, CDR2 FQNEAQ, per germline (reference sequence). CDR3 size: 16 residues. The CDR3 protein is CASSSWGQGFNEKLFF. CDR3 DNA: TGTGCCAGCAGCTCGTGGGGACAGGGATTTAATGAAAAACTGTTTTTT.

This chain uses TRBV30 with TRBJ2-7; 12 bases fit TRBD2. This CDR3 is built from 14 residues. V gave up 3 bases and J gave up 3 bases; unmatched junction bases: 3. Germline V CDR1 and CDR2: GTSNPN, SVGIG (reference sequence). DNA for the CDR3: TGTGCCTGGAGCGAGACTAGCGGGAGCTACGAGCAGTACTTC. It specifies CAWSETSGSYEQYF.

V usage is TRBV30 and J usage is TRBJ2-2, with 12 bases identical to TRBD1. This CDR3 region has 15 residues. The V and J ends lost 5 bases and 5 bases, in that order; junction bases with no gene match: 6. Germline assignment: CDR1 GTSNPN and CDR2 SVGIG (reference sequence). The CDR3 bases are TGTGCCTGGGAGGGACAGGGGGCGGTAACCGGGGAGCTGTTTTTT. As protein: CAWEGQGAVTGELFF.

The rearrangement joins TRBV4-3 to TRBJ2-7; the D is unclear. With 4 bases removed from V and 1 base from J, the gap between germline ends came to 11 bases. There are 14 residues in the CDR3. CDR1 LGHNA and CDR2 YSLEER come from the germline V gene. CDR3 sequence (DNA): TGCGCCAGCAGCCCTAACAAGTTATCCTACGAGCAGTACTTC. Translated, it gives CASSPNKLSYEQYF.

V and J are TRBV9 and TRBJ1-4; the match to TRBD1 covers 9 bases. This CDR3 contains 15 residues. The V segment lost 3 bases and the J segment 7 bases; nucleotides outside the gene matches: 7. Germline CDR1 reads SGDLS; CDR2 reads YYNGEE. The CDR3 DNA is TGTGCCAGCAGCGCTCGACAGGGGGAGAGTGAAAAACTGTTTTTT. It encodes CASSARQGESEKLFF.

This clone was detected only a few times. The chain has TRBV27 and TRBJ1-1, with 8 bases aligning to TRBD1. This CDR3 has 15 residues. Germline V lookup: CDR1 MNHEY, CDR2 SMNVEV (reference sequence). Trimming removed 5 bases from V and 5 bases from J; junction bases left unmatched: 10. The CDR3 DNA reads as TGTGCCAGCAGTGTGCCGGGACAGGCGGGGACTGAAGCTTTCTTT. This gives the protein CASSVPGQAGTEAFF.

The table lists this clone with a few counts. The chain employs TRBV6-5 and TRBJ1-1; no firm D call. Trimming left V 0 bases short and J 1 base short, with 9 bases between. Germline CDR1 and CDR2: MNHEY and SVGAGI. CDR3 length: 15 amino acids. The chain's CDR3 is CASSYSVQPNTEAFF. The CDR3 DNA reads TGTGCCAGCAGTTACTCGGTACAGCCGAACACTGAAGCTTTCTTT.

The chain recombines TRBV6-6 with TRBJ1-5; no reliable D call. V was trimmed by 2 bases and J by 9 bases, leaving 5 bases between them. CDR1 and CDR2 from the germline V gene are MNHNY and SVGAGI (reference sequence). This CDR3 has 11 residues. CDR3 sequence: CASSYPGPQHF. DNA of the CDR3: TGTGCCAGCAGTTACCCGGGGCCCCAGCATTTT.

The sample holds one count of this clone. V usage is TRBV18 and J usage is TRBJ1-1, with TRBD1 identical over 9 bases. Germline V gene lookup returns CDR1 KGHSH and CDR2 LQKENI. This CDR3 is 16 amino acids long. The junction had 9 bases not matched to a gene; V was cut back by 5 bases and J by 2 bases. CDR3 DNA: TGTGCCAGCTCATCCCAAACAGGGGGCACTAACACTGAAGCTTTCTTT. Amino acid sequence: CASSSQTGGTNTEAFF.

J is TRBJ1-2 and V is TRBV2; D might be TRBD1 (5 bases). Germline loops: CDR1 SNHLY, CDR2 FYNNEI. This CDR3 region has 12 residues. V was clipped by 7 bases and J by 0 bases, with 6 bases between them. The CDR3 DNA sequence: TGTGCCAGCACCAGGGCTAACTATGGCTACACCTTC. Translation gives CASTRANYGYTF. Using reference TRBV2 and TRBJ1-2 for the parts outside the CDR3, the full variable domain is EPEVTQTPSHQVTQMGQEVILRCVPISNHLYFYWYRQILGQKVEFLVSFYNNEISEKSEIFDDQFSVERPDGSNFTLKIRSTKLEDSAMYFCASTRANYGYTFGSGTRLTVV.

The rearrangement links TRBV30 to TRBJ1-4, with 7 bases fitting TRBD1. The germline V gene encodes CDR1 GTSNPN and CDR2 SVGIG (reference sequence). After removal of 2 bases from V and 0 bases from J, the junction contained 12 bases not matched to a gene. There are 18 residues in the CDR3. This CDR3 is CAWSSTGDYLATNEKLFF. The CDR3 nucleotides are TGTGCCTGGAGTAGTACAGGGGACTACTTAGCAACTAATGAAAAACTGTTTTTT.